A single sample is the source of the 28 T cell receptor beta chains below, sequenced in a study of CD8 T cells in Susac syndrome (dated by TCRdb to between 2018 and 2020). Library preparation employed the immunoSEQ multiplex PCR assay. RNA was extracted using the RNeasy kit, and 0.5 to 1 microgram was reverse transcribed with random hexamers. Using fastp at Q25 and MiXCR, TCRdb reprocessed the public reads and kept productive beta chains. Identical CDR3 proteins give one entry, which carries the most common genes and DNA. The sample contains roughly 88,000 distinct CDR3 sequences, 95% to 97% of them found a single time. Approximately 0.39% of the sample is in the top ten clones. The sample consisted of CD8+ T cells from PBMCs. All receptors derive from a human donor with Susac syndrome.

The V call is TRBV19, the J call TRBJ2-1, with 9 positions matching TRBD1. Losses at the gene ends were 5 bases for V and 7 bases for J; bases not matched to a gene: 9. The germline gives CDR1 LNHDA, CDR2 SQIVND (reference sequence). This CDR3 has 15 residues. In DNA form, the CDR3 reads TGTGCCAGTAGTTTATCCGGGACAGGGAGGAATGAGCAGTTCTTC. This gives the protein CASSLSGTGRNEQFF.

V gene TRBV20-1 combines with J gene TRBJ2-7; 8 bases match TRBD1. CDR1 and CDR2 from the germline V gene are DFQATT and SNEGSKA (reference sequence). The CDR3 is 13 amino acids. The ends lost 3 bases at V and 2 bases at J; junction bases unmatched: 3. The CDR3 reads CSARGQDPYEQYF. As DNA, the CDR3 is TGCAGTGCTAGGGGACAGGACCCCTACGAGCAGTACTTC.

V and J are TRBV3-1 and TRBJ2-7; the D gene is possibly TRBD2 (6 bases). Germline CDR1 LGHDT, CDR2 YNNKEL (reference sequence). The length of the CDR3 is 14 residues. Trimming left V 1 base short and J 5 bases short, with 12 bases between. As DNA, the CDR3 is TGTGCCAGCAGCCAAGCGGGAGTTTTCCACGAGCAGTACTTC. Its translation: CASSQAGVFHEQYF.

The chain recombines TRBV20-1 with TRBJ2-7; the D is unclear. Trimming removed 5 bases at V and 2 bases at J, with 7 bases between. The CDR3 extends over 11 amino acids. The germline V gene encodes CDR1 DFQATT and CDR2 SNEGSKA (reference sequence). In nucleotides, the CDR3 is TGCAGTGCTTGTGGGCCCTACGAGCAGTACTTC. The encoded protein is CSACGPYEQYF.

The chain has TRBV30 and TRBJ2-5; no definite D call. Germline lookup yields CDR1 GTSNPN and CDR2 SVGIG (reference sequence). The CDR3 totals 15 residues. V was trimmed by 0 bases and J by 2 bases, leaving 13 bases between them. The chain's CDR3 is CAWSVGWLAQETQYF. The DNA for the CDR3 is TGTGCCTGGAGTGTAGGGTGGCTTGCTCAAGAGACCCAGTACTTC.

V and J are TRBV28 and TRBJ2-3, with TRBD2 matching 8 bases. V dropped 4 bases and J dropped 2; count of bases not matched to a gene: 11. Germline V gives CDR1 MDHEN, CDR2 SYDVKM. The CDR3 is 17 amino acids. In DNA, the CDR3 is TGTGCCAGCAGTTCCCCGGGTAGCGGGGCCTTCACAGATACGCAGTATTTT. This encodes CASSSPGSGAFTDTQYF.

This clonotype was detected only once. The chain joins TRBV28 to TRBJ2-1; 12 nucleotides agree with TRBD2. The germline CDR1 and CDR2 sequences are MDHEN and SYDVKM. Trimming at V came to 5 bases and at J to 5 bases, leaving 4 bases not matched to a gene. This CDR3 has 15 residues. The CDR3 loop reads CASSLAGGSHNEQFF. CDR3 DNA sequence: TGTGCCAGCAGTCTAGCGGGAGGGAGCCACAATGAGCAGTTCTTC.

This sequence joins TRBV4-1 and TRBJ2-1; 8 bases are a match to TRBD2. Trimming at V came to 0 bases and at J to 7 bases, leaving 11 bases not matched to a gene. The CDR3 consists of 17 residues. Germline assignment: CDR1 MGHRA and CDR2 YSYEKL. CDR3 in amino acids: CASSQESLGSGANEQFF. In DNA, the CDR3 is TGCGCCAGCAGCCAAGAGAGTTTGGGTAGCGGGGCAAATGAGCAGTTCTTC.

The V and J genes are TRBV29-1 and TRBJ2-5, with no clear D. Germline-derived CDR1 and CDR2 are SQVTM and ANQGSEA. Trimming shortened V by 4 bases and J by 2 bases, and 14 bases separated the two germline ends. CDR3 length: 14 residues. CDR3 amino acids: CSVAPDEAQETQYF. In nucleotides, the CDR3 is TGCAGCGTTGCCCCGGATGAGGCACAAGAGACCCAGTACTTC. The full variable domain, with the rest looked up from reference TRBV29-1 and TRBJ2-5, is SAVISQKPSRDICQRGTSLTIQCQVDSQVTMMFWYRQQPGQSLTLIATANQGSEATYESGFVIDKFPISRPNLTFSTLTVSNMSPEDSSIYLCSVAPDEAQETQYFGPGTRLLVL.

This clonotype was detected once. At one boundary the junction diverges from the germline segment, which might be a read error. This chain links TRBV20-1 with TRBJ2-1; the match to TRBD2 covers 8 bases. The CDR3 is made up of 13 amino acids. Germline CDR1 reads DFQATT; CDR2 reads SNEGSKA (reference sequence). CDR3 coding DNA: TGTCGGGCAGCGGCGGGAGGTGGCAATGAGCAGTTCTTC. Translating it yields CRAAAGGGNEQFF.

The CDR3 loop reads CASSLKGTSRTGELFF. CDR3 nucleotides: TGTGCCAGCAGCTTAAAGGGGACTAGCAGGACCGGGGAGCTGTTTTTT. The rearrangement links TRBV7-3 to TRBJ2-2, with TRBD2 matching over 9 bases. CDR1 is SGHTA, CDR2 FQGTGA, per germline. There are 16 residues in the CDR3. The J segment lost 5 bases and the V segment lost 1 base, leaving 5 bases of the junction unmatched.

V gene TRBV30 combines with J gene TRBJ2-2; D gene unclear. V was pared by 3 bases and J by 4 bases, with 12 bases between. Germline CDR1 is GTSNPN and CDR2 is SVGIG (reference sequence). The CDR3 totals 14 residues. Here the CDR3 DNA reads TGTGCCTGGAGCATAGGCAGAGCCACCGGGGAGCTGTTTTTT. It yields the protein CAWSIGRATGELFF.

The chain is built from TRBV7-2 and TRBJ1-2; perhaps TRBD1 as D (5 bases). Germline CDR1 is SGHTA and CDR2 is FQGNSA. The CDR3 is 13 residues long. V lost 8 bases, J lost 6 bases, and 16 bases lay in between. The CDR3, as DNA: TGTGCCAGCTTCCCAGGGTGGCGGAATGGCTACACCTTC. Amino acids: CASFPGWRNGYTF.

The chain employs TRBV5-1 and TRBJ1-4, with unresolved D. The CDR3 consists of 15 residues. Trimming pared 4 bases from V and 0 bases from J, leaving 10 bases between. Per the germline V gene, CDR1 is SGHRS and CDR2 is YFSETQ. The CDR3 loop reads CASSVTVATNEKLFF. In DNA, the CDR3 is TGCGCCAGCAGCGTTACAGTTGCAACTAATGAAAAACTGTTTTTT.

The genes are TRBV20-1 and TRBJ2-7; 11 bases align to TRBD2. The germline CDR1 and CDR2 sequences are DFQATT and SNEGSKA (reference sequence). V was pared by 0 bases and J by 1 base, with 5 bases of the junction left unmatched. The CDR3 consists of 16 residues. The CDR3 sequence is CSARDLTSGESYEQYF. In nucleotides, the CDR3 is TGCAGTGCTAGAGACCTGACTAGCGGGGAATCCTACGAGCAGTACTTC.

This sequence joins TRBV5-5 and TRBJ2-1, with D uncertain. The germline CDR1 and CDR2 sequences are SGHKS and YYEKEE (reference sequence). V was pared by 2 bases and J by 0 bases, with 15 bases between. CDR3 size: 17 residues. The CDR3 loop reads CASSFGVARSSYNEQFF. CDR3 sequence (DNA): TGTGCCAGCAGCTTTGGAGTTGCGAGAAGCTCCTACAATGAGCAGTTCTTC.

Only a few counts were recorded for this clonotype. The J gene is TRBJ2-7, the V gene TRBV7-9; perhaps TRBD1 as D (5 bases). The CDR3 length is 12 residues. Germline V gene lookup returns CDR1 SEHNR and CDR2 FQNEAQ (reference sequence). V lost 6 bases to trimming and J lost 4 bases, with 10 bases between them. CDR3 region: CASSSTGYEQYF. The CDR3 DNA is TGTGCCAGCAGTTCAACAGGATACGAGCAGTACTTC.

The chain joins TRBV20-1 to TRBJ2-2; D possibly corresponds to TRBD1 (6 bases). The CDR3 runs to 13 residues. Trimming stripped 6 bases from V and 7 bases from J, with 15 bases between. Looked up from germline, CDR1 is DFQATT and CDR2 is SNEGSKA (reference sequence). The CDR3 loop is CSAHKQGDGELFF. In DNA form, the CDR3 reads TGCAGTGCACATAAACAGGGCGACGGGGAGCTGTTTTTT.

The V gene is TRBV2, the J gene TRBJ2-7, with TRBD2 matching over 7 bases. Trimming cost V 7 bases and J 6 bases; bases outside gene matches: 18. CDR1 is SNHLY, CDR2 FYNNEI, per germline. The length of the CDR3 is 16 residues. The CDR3 DNA reads as TGTGCCAGCACCCCCGGTTCGGGCGGGAGAGGGCCCGAGCAGTACTTC. This encodes CASTPGSGGRGPEQYF.

This clonotype came up once. The chain couples TRBV20-1 to TRBJ2-7; possibly TRBD2 for D (5 bases). The V gene lost 3 bases and the J gene lost 0 bases, with 12 bases spanning the gap. The CDR3 contains 14 residues. Germline CDR1 is DFQATT and CDR2 is SNEGSKA (reference sequence). This CDR3 is CSASSGILSYEQYV. In DNA form, the CDR3 reads TGCAGTGCTAGCTCCGGGATCCTCTCCTACGAGCAGTACGTC.

This chain joins TRBV23-1 and TRBJ2-7; D might be TRBD1 (6 bases). Being an ORF, TRBV23-1 has a function that is uncertain. Trimming took off 4 bases at V and 4 bases at J, with 17 bases between the two ends. The CDR3 runs to 15 residues. CDR3 residues: CASSRGRQDGYEQYV. CDR3 in DNA: TGCGCCAGCAGTCGGGGCCGACAGGACGGTTACGAGCAGTACGTC.

This clonotype was detected once. The J gene is TRBJ2-5, the V gene TRBV4-1; D remains unclear. Germline assignment: CDR1 MGHRA and CDR2 YSYEKL. V lost 6 bases, J lost 7 bases, and 12 bases lay in between. This CDR3 contains 12 residues. This CDR3 reads CASRSPVSTQYF. For the CDR3, the DNA is TGCGCCAGCAGATCCCCGGTGTCGACCCAGTACTTC.

The chain combines TRBV2 with TRBJ1-4; the D is unclear. The CDR3 consists of 13 residues. Germline V gene sequence: CDR1 SNHLY, CDR2 FYNNEI. V was clipped by 6 bases and J by 10 bases, with 15 bases between them. CDR3 DNA: TGTGCCAGCAGACACCCGGAAGGCGGAAAACTGTTTTTT. Its translation: CASRHPEGGKLFF.

The chain joins TRBV15 to TRBJ2-7; 7 bases are a match to TRBD1. The CDR3 has 15 residues. The trim removed 0 bases at V and 6 bases at J, leaving 8 bases unmatched. The germline V gene has CDR1 LNHNV and CDR2 YYDKDF (reference sequence). Written as DNA, the CDR3 is TGTGCCACCAGCAGAGATGAGGGGGCCGCCCCCGAGCAGTACTTC. It codes for CATSRDEGAAPEQYF.

This chain joins TRBV20-1 and TRBJ1-2, with D unresolved. Germline-derived CDR1 and CDR2 are DFQATT and SNEGSKA (reference sequence). Trimming stripped 5 bases from V and 13 bases from J, with 11 bases between. The CDR3 loop spans 9 amino acids. CDR3 nucleotide sequence: TGCAGTGCTCTGTCAGGTCTCACCTTC. Its protein product is CSALSGLTF.

This clonotype appeared once. The chain joins TRBV27 to TRBJ2-7; 13 bases agree with TRBD2. From germline, CDR1 is MNHEY and CDR2 SMNVEV (reference sequence). Unmatched junction bases numbered 8, after V lost 4 bases and J lost 5 bases. The CDR3 covers 16 residues. The DNA of the CDR3 is TGTGCCAGCAGTTCCAGGACTAGCGGGAGAAATAACGAGCAGTACTTC. Its translation: CASSSRTSGRNNEQYF.

The V call is TRBV7-6, the J call TRBJ1-1, with D possibly TRBD1 on 5 matching bases. Between the trimmed V and J ends, which lost 5 bases and 0 bases, there was a span of 13 bases. CDR1 and CDR2 from the germline V gene are SGHVS and FNYEAQ. The CDR3 extends over 15 amino acids. The CDR3 coding sequence is TGTGCCAGCAGCCGGACACGGGAGATGAACACTGAAGCTTTCTTT. Translating gives CASSRTREMNTEAFF.

CDR3 coding DNA: TGTGCCAGCAGCTTAGTTGTCGGGGGCGCGTACGAGCAGTACTTC. This sequence encodes CASSLVVGGAYEQYF. This sequence joins TRBV7-9 and TRBJ2-7; TRBD1 or TRBD2 may be the D gene (6 bases each). This CDR3 region has 15 residues. V shed 1 base and J shed 4 bases, with 14 bases lying between them. Per the germline V gene, CDR1 is SEHNR and CDR2 is FQNEAQ (reference sequence).